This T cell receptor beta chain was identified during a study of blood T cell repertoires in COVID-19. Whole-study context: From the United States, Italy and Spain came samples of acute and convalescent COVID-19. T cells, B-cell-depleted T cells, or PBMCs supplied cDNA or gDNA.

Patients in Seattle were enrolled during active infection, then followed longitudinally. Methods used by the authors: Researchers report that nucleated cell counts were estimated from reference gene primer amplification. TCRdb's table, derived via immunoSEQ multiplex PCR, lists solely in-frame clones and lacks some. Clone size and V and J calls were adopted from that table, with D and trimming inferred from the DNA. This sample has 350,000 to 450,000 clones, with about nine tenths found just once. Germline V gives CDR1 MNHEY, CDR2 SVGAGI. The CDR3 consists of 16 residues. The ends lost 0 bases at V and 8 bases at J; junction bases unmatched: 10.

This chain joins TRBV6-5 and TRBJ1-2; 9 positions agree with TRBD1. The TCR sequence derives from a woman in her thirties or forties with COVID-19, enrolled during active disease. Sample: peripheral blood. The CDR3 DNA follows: TGTGCCAGCAGTTACTCGGCCTTCGGGACAGGGCTCGGCTACACCTTC. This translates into CASSYSAFGTGLGYTF.